Listed below are T cell receptor beta chains from one sample, sequenced in a study of T-cell memory formation after mild COVID-19. Via MiXCR, TCRdb re-called the 5' RACE reads, giving one row per CDR3 protein. The table has approximately 390,000 distinct CDR3 sequences, approximately 16% seen once. Sequenced: PBMCs or a T cell subset sorted from them (not recorded which). The receptors here all came from a man aged 18 to 30 who had mild COVID-19 (a few samples of this study predate the infection). Cell type and time point are not known. CDR3s include the opening cysteine and the closing phenylalanine or tryptophan. D genes are given only for firm matches. Only some rows state a clone size, as once, few, many or a class for expanded clones.

>TRBJ2-1|NA|NA|TRBV9|14
CASSVSDGWTEQFF
TGTGCCAGCAGCGTTTCCGACGGTTGGACTGAGCAGTTCTTC
>TRBJ2-3|few|TRBD2|TRBV29-1|17
CSVERVAGGSLTDTQYF
TGCAGCGTTGAAAGGGTAGCGGGGGGGTCTCTCACAGATACGCAGTATTTT
>TRBJ1-2|few|NA|TRBV7-9|11
CASSLSTGYTF
TGTGCCAGCAGCCTCAGCACGGGCTACACCTTC
>TRBJ1-2|few|NA|TRBV4-1|15
CASSQGHPTAYGYTF
TGCGCCAGCAGCCAAGGCCATCCGACGGCTTATGGCTACACCTTC
>TRBJ1-4|few|TRBD1|TRBV7-2|16
CASSLVGQGAQEKLFF
TGTGCCAGCAGCTTAGTAGGTCAGGGGGCGCAAGAAAAACTGTTTTTT
>TRBJ2-6|few|NA|TRBV4-3|17
CASSQEGRTSGANVLTF
TGCGCCAGCAGCCAAGAAGGGAGGACCTCTGGGGCCAACGTCCTGACTTTC
>TRBJ1-1|NA|NA|TRBV29-1|14
CSAVPGAPNTEAFF
TGCAGCGCCGTGCCAGGGGCCCCGAACACTGAAGCTTTCTTT
>TRBJ2-7|few|NA|TRBV5-1|15
CASSLALFSSYEQYF
TGCGCCAGCAGCTTGGCCTTGTTCAGCTCCTACGAGCAGTACTTC
>TRBJ2-5|NA|TRBD2|TRBV7-9|14
CASSVGLAEETQYF
TGTGCCAGCAGCGTGGGACTAGCGGAAGAGACCCAGTACTTC
>TRBJ2-7|few|TRBD2|TRBV5-1|15
CASSRTSGGSYEQYF
TGCGCCAGCAGTCGGACTAGCGGGGGCAGCTACGAGCAGTACTTC
>TRBJ2-4|NA|NA|TRBV5-1|13
CASSSGEKNIQYF
TGCGCCAGCAGCTCAGGAGAGAAAAACATTCAGTACTTC
>TRBJ1-1|NA|NA|TRBV7-9|11
CASSYFTEAFF
TGTGCCAGCAGCTACTTCACTGAAGCTTTCTTT
>TRBJ2-3|NA|NA|TRBV7-2|13
CASSKNRDDTQYF
TGTGCCAGCAGTAAGAACCGTGACGATACGCAGTATTTT
>TRBJ1-3|NA|NA|TRBV7-2|15
CASSPDATSGNTIYF
TGTGCCAGCAGCCCCGACGCAACCTCTGGAAACACCATATATTTT
>TRBJ1-3|NA|NA|TRBV4-3|16
CASSQDSGSSGNTIYF
TGCGCCAGCAGCCAAGATTCCGGATCCTCTGGAAACACCATATATTTT
>TRBJ2-3|few|NA|TRBV6-5|16
CASQRAARRLTDTQYF
TGTGCCAGCCAGCGGGCCGCCCGAAGGCTCACAGATACGCAGTATTTT
>TRBJ2-2|NA|NA|TRBV6-2/TRBV6-3|14
CATETGLPPGELFF
TGTGCCACCGAAACGGGACTCCCGCCCGGGGAGCTGTTTTTT
>TRBJ1-6|NA|NA|TRBV4-3|17
CASSQDHPGIRNSPLHF
TGCGCCAGCAGCCAAGATCACCCAGGAATAAGGAATTCACCCCTCCACTTT
>TRBJ2-7|many|TRBD2|TRBV12-3/TRBV12-4|17
CASSHPGTGGESYEQYF
TGTGCCAGCAGCCACCCGGGGACGGGGGGGGAATCCTACGAGCAGTACTTC
>TRBJ1-5|NA|NA|TRBV11-2|16
CASSKEAGMNSQPQHF
TGTGCCAGCAGCAAAGAGGCGGGGATGAACAGTCAGCCCCAGCATTTT
>TRBJ2-7|NA|NA|TRBV6-4|13
CASSASIKGEQYF
TGTGCCAGCAGTGCGTCTATAAAGGGGGAGCAGTACTTC
>TRBJ2-4|NA|NA|TRBV5-5|14
CASSRGMGENIQYF
TGTGCCAGCAGTCGGGGGATGGGGGAAAACATTCAGTACTTC
>TRBJ2-1|NA|NA|TRBV7-6|15
CASSYRVRDGNEQFF
TGTGCCAGCAGCTATAGAGTGAGAGACGGCAATGAGCAGTTCTTC
>TRBJ2-5|NA|NA|TRBV7-7|13
CASSLDMRGTQYF
TGTGCTAGCAGCTTAGACATGCGAGGGACCCAGTACTTC
>TRBJ2-7|few|NA|TRBV9|14
CASSSRDGLYEQYF
TGTGCCAGCAGCTCCCGGGACGGCCTATACGAGCAGTACTTC
>TRBJ2-7|few|TRBD2|TRBV7-2|15
CASSLSGGAPYEQYF
TGTGCCAGCAGCTTATCCGGGGGGGCCCCCTACGAGCAGTACTTC
>TRBJ2-5|few|TRBD2|TRBV7-9|15
CASSPRGGIQETQYF
TGTGCCAGCAGCCCCCGGGGGGGAATCCAAGAGACCCAGTACTTC
>TRBJ1-1|NA|NA|TRBV18|14
CASSPGRSNTEAFF
TGTGCCAGCTCCCCGGGACGGTCGAACACTGAAGCTTTCTTT
>TRBJ2-2|NA|NA|TRBV20-1|19
CSARDAHWKGGQDTGELFF
TGCAGTGCTAGAGATGCACACTGGAAGGGGGGCCAAGACACCGGGGAGCTGTTTTTT
>TRBJ2-2|few|NA|TRBV6-6|14
CASAREGTTGELFF
TGTGCCAGCGCACGCGAAGGAACCACCGGGGAGCTGTTTTTT
>TRBJ2-5|NA|TRBD2|TRBV24-1|16
CATSEASGGVQETQYF
TGTGCCACCAGTGAGGCTAGCGGGGGGGTGCAAGAGACCCAGTACTTC
>TRBJ2-6|few|NA|TRBV10-3|17
CAISDPLQDSGANVLTF
TGTGCCATCAGTGATCCGCTCCAGGACTCTGGGGCCAACGTCCTGACTTTC
>TRBJ2-3|NA|TRBD2|TRBV9|16
CASSAVAGGNTDTQYF
TGTGCCAGCAGCGCAGTAGCGGGGGGGAACACAGATACGCAGTATTTT
>TRBJ2-5|few|NA|TRBV4-3|16
CASSRYSTGLQETQYF
TGCGCCAGCAGCCGCTATTCGACAGGACTCCAAGAGACCCAGTACTTC
>TRBJ2-5|NA|TRBD1|TRBV5-1|15
CASSLRGTGEETQYF
TGCGCCAGCAGCTTGAGGGGGACAGGGGAAGAGACCCAGTACTTC
>TRBJ2-2|few|TRBD1|TRBV7-8|14
CASRGTANTGELFF
TGTGCCAGCAGAGGGACAGCGAACACCGGGGAGCTGTTTTTT
>TRBJ1-5|few|TRBD1|TRBV7-2|15
CASSLGNRGHQPQHF
TGTGCCAGCAGCTTGGGTAACAGGGGTCATCAGCCCCAGCATTTT
>TRBJ2-1|NA|TRBD1|TRBV24-1|14
CATSETGTGDLQFF
TGTGCCACCAGTGAAACCGGGACAGGGGACCTCCAGTTCTTC
>TRBJ2-2|NA|TRBD1|TRBV4-2|16
CASSQTRTGITGELFF
TGTGCCAGCAGCCAAACTAGGACAGGGATCACCGGGGAGCTGTTTTTT
>TRBJ1-5|few|NA|TRBV7-9|15
CASSPRGQGNQPQHF
TGTGCCAGCAGCCCAAGAGGGCAGGGCAATCAGCCCCAGCATTTT